This section outlines one T cell receptor beta chain sequence together with its context. Its target is unknown. This sample's treatment: roughly ten-day PBMC culture with coronavirus spike peptide pools or control peptides (ViraFEST assay). An Oncomine TCR Beta short-read assay was used to sequence the DNA from cultured CD4+ T cells. Genomic DNA extraction was carried out from cultured CD4+ T cells. In TCRdb, the PCR reads were re-called with MiXCR into one record per CDR3 protein. The sample records some 20,000 distinct CDR3 sequences, about 61% being singletons. This entry is derived from a study of vaccination and CD4 T cells after COVID-19. Study-level background: Between diagnosis and the drawing of post-COVID samples lay a median around 100 days (range 35 to 161). Cultures serving as controls received a peptide pool (CEFX or HIV-1 Nef) or no peptide.

Study findings and constraints: With convalescent patients, a median approximately 90% of reactive clones emerged solely after vaccination.

The source material was CD4+ T cells from blood, cultured in vitro. The sequence was collected from a human donor who had recovered from COVID-19.

The DNA of the CDR3 is TGTGCCTGCCCCCGGGACAGGGGGCGTCACACTGAAGCTTTCTTT. It encodes CACPRDRGRHTEAFF. This chain connects TRBV30 to TRBJ1-1; 12 nucleotides agree with TRBD1. CDR3 length: 15 amino acids. CDR1 GTSNPN and CDR2 SVGIG come from the germline V gene (reference sequence). With 6 bases clipped from V and 3 bases from J, the junction kept 8 bases outside the gene matches.